This TCR beta chain was sequenced in a study of T cell responses to AZD1222 COVID-19 vaccine. The repertoire was sequenced with immunoSEQ multiplex PCR; TCRdb's copy has only in-frame clones and lacks some. The table shows some 170,000 clones, with approximately 92% occurring only once. In this sample, this clone turned up once. The CDR3 runs to 15 residues. Germline CDR1 and CDR2: SGHNT and YYREEE (reference sequence). V shed 3 bases, J shed 4 bases, and the junction held 3 bases outside the gene matches. The sequenced sample was peripheral blood, obtained on day 0 of AZD1222 vaccination. This clonotype was obtained from an adult in good health. The chain links TRBV5-4 to TRBJ2-1; TRBD2 matches at 11 bases. The CDR3 sequence is CASSSLAGEYNEQFF. DNA of the CDR3: TGTGCCAGCAGCTCACTAGCGGGAGAATACAATGAGCAGTTCTTC.